Presented here are 10 T cell receptor beta chains from one specimen sequenced in a study of technical replicates of blood from a handful of donors. Some clones are missing from TCRdb's copy, which holds only in-frame ones; the method was immunoSEQ multiplex PCR. The sample records 55,000 to 75,000 clones, around 92% being singletons. Sample: PBMCs. These receptors originate from a human donor in good health. Some clones in this sample may be carry-over from other donors' samples.

The chain uses TRBV27 and TRBJ2-1, with a tentative D call TRBD2 (5 bases). Germline assignment: CDR1 MNHEY and CDR2 SMNVEV (reference sequence). This CDR3 has 15 amino acids. Trimming took off 3 bases at V and 6 bases at J, with 15 bases between the two ends. The CDR3 spells CASSLRSSFGNEQFF. The CDR3 DNA sequence: TGTGCCAGCAGTTTGAGGTCTAGCTTTGGCAATGAGCAGTTCTTC.

The chain recombines TRBV4-3 with TRBJ1-2, with D perhaps matching TRBD1 (5 bases). V shed 4 bases and J shed 0 bases, with 9 bases lying between them. Germline V gives CDR1 LGHNA, CDR2 YSLEER. The CDR3 is 14 residues long. The CDR3 DNA follows: TGCGCCAGCAGCCGACAGAATTCTAACTATGGCTACACCTTC. Its translation is CASSRQNSNYGYTF.

The sample holds one count of this clone. The genes are TRBV11-2 and TRBJ2-1; TRBD2 matches 12 bases. Trimming cost V 6 bases and J 1 base; bases outside gene matches: 7. Germline values: CDR1 SGHAT, CDR2 FQNNGV. CDR3 size: 17 residues. The CDR3 nucleotides are TGTGCCAGCAGGGCTCGGGGGACTAGCGGGTCCTACAATGAGCAGTTCTTC. Its protein product is CASRARGTSGSYNEQFF.

The table lists this clone with a count of one. The gene calls are TRBV30 and TRBJ1-2; perhaps TRBD1 as D (6 bases). The germline V gene has CDR1 GTSNPN and CDR2 SVGIG (reference sequence). This CDR3 comprises 12 residues. The CDR3 is CAVQGDIYGYTF. The CDR3 coding sequence is TGTGCGGTACAGGGAGATATTTATGGCTACACCTTC.

CDR3 residues: CASSLILAGGNEQFF. In nucleotides, the CDR3 is TGTGCCAGCAGCTTAATCCTAGCGGGAGGAAATGAGCAGTTCTTC. The gene calls are TRBV7-3 and TRBJ2-1; 11 nucleotides match TRBD2. The CDR3 is made up of 15 amino acids. Trimming cost V 1 base and J 7 bases; bases outside gene matches: 3. Germline CDR1 is SGHTA and CDR2 is FQGTGA.

In this sample, this clone turned up once. The chain recombines TRBV7-3 with TRBJ2-1, with 8 bases aligning to TRBD2. Germline-derived CDR1 and CDR2 are SGHTA and FQGTGA. The junction had 5 bases not matched to a gene; V was cut back by 5 bases and J by 2 bases. This CDR3 comprises 15 residues. CDR3 bases: TGTGCCAGCAGCCCGGGGGGGTACGCCTACAATGAGCAGTTCTTC. Translation gives CASSPGGYAYNEQFF.

V is TRBV4-3 and J is TRBJ2-3; no clear D. CDR1 is LGHNA, CDR2 YSLEER, per germline. V lost 3 bases to trimming and J lost 1 base, with 11 bases between them. The CDR3 length is 15 residues. For the CDR3, the DNA is TGCGCCAGCAGCCAGACGGGTTCTGGCACAGATACGCAGTATTTT. It encodes CASSQTGSGTDTQYF.

This rearrangement joins TRBV4-1 to TRBJ1-2, with D perhaps matching TRBD1 (5 bases). CDR3 length: 15 residues. Trimming stripped 0 bases from V and 10 bases from J, with 18 bases between. Germline V gene sequence: CDR1 MGHRA, CDR2 YSYEKL. The CDR3 bases are TGCGCCAGCAGCCAAGATGGGGCAGGCCGAGTAGACTACACCTTC. The encoded protein is CASSQDGAGRVDYTF.

The CDR3 here is CASSLVSSGSSYEQYF. The CDR3 DNA reads TGCGCCAGCAGCTTGGTATCTAGCGGAAGCTCCTACGAGCAGTACTTC. V is TRBV5-1 and J is TRBJ2-7; 7 bases are a match to TRBD2. V shed 0 bases and J 0 bases; nucleotides not matched to a gene: 6. This CDR3 has 16 residues. Looked up from germline, CDR1 is SGHRS and CDR2 is YFSETQ.

The chain has TRBV6-5 and TRBJ2-7, with TRBD1 matching 8 bases. J was trimmed by 6 bases and V by 6 bases; bases with no gene match: 10. CDR1 MNHEY and CDR2 SVGAGI come from the germline V gene. There are 14 residues in the CDR3. Here the CDR3 reads CASSRTTGDGEQYF. CDR3 sequence (DNA): TGTGCCAGCAGCAGAACGACAGGGGACGGCGAGCAGTACTTC.